A single sample is the source of the 5 T cell receptor beta chains below, sequenced in a study of OX40 agonist ivuxolimab in advanced cancers. Produced via immunoSEQ multiplex PCR; TCRdb's table is partial and in-frame only. This table holds roughly 71,000 clones, about 83% found once. Sequenced here: CD4+ or CD8+ T cells sorted from blood, sampled in a trial of the OX40 agonist ivuxolimab. All receptors derive from an adult with an advanced solid tumor such as melanoma, head and neck, liver or kidney cancer.

The sample holds one count of this clone. The chain employs TRBV5-1 and TRBJ2-3; D gene ambiguous. V lost 0 bases, J lost 0 bases, and 8 bases lay in between. CDR1 is SGHRS, CDR2 YFSETQ, per germline. This CDR3 has 15 amino acids. The CDR3 spells CASSLDRPSTDTQYF. Here the CDR3 DNA reads TGCGCCAGCAGCTTGGACAGACCCAGCACAGATACGCAGTATTTT.

V is TRBV11-3 and J is TRBJ2-7, with 8 bases identical to TRBD1. The CDR3 has 14 amino acids. V was clipped by 5 bases and J by 3 bases; unmatched bases: 6. Germline V gene lookup returns CDR1 SGHNT and CDR2 YENEEA. Written as DNA, the CDR3 is TGTGCCAGCAGCCTCGGGGACAGGAGCTACGAGCAGTACTTC. This gives the protein CASSLGDRSYEQYF.

This clone was picked up one time. The CDR3, as DNA: TGTGCCAGCAATCGGGACGGAGGAGATTATGGCTACACCTTC. Translation: CASNRDGGDYGYTF. This chain joins TRBV5-5 and TRBJ1-2; D is perhaps TRBD1 (5 bases). Deletions cut 6 bases from V and 5 bases from J, with 17 bases between. Germline loops: CDR1 SGHKS, CDR2 YYEKEE (reference sequence). The CDR3 sequence is 14 residues long.

CDR3 bases: TGTGCCAGCAGCTTAGGTTCTCCAGATACGCAGTATTTT. This codes for CASSLGSPDTQYF. V usage is TRBV11-3 and J usage is TRBJ2-3; D unresolved. The CDR3 contains 13 residues. CDR1 is SGHNT and CDR2 is YENEEA in the germline V gene. Trimming left V 1 base short and J 4 bases short, with 6 bases between.

The V gene is TRBV18, the J gene TRBJ1-1, with D perhaps matching TRBD1 (5 bases). This CDR3 has 13 residues. V was pared by 1 base and J by 5 bases, with 8 bases between. Germline CDR1 and CDR2: KGHSH and LQKENI. CDR3 residues: CASSPQGRTEAFF. The CDR3, as DNA: TGTGCCAGCTCACCACAGGGGCGAACTGAAGCTTTCTTT.